Given below is one T cell receptor beta chain in context. The data stem from a study of cytomegalovirus exposure and HLA in healthy donors. V shed 2 bases and J 9 bases; nucleotides not matched to a gene: 8. CDR3 size: 15 residues. Germline V gene lookup returns CDR1 MNHEY and CDR2 SVGAGI. Among the donors, all were healthy bone marrow donors. The PCR ran on 60 Vbeta and 13 Jbeta primers. Here immunoSEQ multiplex PCR was the method, and the copy in TCRdb shows in-frame clones only, minus some. The sample lists about 140,000 clones; roughly 77% were seen once. The sequence derives from a male donor in good health and CMV-seronegative. This chain uses TRBV6-5 with TRBJ2-1; 9 bases align to TRBD2. Sequenced input: PBMCs. The CDR3 DNA is TGTGCCAGCAGTTACGGAGTAGCGGGAGTGGGTGAGCAGTTCTTC. Protein: CASSYGVAGVGEQFF.